This T cell receptor beta chain came from a study of control samples from healthy donors and cancer patients. CDR3 length equals 14 residues. V shed 6 bases and J 2 bases; nucleotides not matched to a gene: 3. From germline, CDR1 is WNHNN and CDR2 SYGVQD (reference sequence). Sequencing was performed with immunoSEQ multiplex PCR; in TCRdb, only in-frame clones are kept and a portion is missing. This table holds 61,000 or so clones, 90% found once. The chain uses TRBV10-1 and TRBJ1-4, with TRBD1 matching 7 bases. The receptor's source is a man between 60 and 70 years old with colorectal cancer. Material: PBMCs. The chain's CDR3 is CASRRGRTNEKLFF. The CDR3 nucleotides read TGCGCCAGCAGGAGGGGGCGGACTAATGAAAAACTGTTTTTT.